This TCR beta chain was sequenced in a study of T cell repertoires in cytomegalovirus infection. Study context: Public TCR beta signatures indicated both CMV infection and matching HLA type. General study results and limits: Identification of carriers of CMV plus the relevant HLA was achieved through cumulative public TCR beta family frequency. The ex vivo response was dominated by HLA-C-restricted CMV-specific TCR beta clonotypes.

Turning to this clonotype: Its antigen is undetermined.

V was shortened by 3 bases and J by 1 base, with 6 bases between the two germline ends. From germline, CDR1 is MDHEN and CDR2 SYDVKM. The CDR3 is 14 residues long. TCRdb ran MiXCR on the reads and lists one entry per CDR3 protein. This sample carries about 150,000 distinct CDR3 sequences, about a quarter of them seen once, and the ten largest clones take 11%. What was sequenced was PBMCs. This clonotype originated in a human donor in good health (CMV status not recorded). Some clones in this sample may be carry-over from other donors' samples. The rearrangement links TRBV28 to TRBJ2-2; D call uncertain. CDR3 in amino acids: CASSFLENTGELFF. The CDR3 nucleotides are TGTGCCAGCAGTTTCTTAGAGAACACCGGGGAGCTGTTTTTT.